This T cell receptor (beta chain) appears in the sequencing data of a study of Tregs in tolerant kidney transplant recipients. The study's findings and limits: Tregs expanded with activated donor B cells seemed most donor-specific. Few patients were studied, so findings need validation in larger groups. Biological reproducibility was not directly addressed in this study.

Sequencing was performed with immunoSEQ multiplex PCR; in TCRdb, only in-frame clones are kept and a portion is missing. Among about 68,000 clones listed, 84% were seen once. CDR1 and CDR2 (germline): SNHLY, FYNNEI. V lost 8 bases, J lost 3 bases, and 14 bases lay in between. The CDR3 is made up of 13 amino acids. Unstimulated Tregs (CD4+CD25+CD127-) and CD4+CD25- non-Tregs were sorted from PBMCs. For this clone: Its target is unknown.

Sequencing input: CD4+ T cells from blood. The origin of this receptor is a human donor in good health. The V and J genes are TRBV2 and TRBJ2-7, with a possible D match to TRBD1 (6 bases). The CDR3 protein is CASQRQGGYEQYF. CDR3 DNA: TGTGCCAGCCAGAGACAAGGGGGCTACGAGCAGTACTTC.